These T cell receptor beta chains were read from a single sample in a study of shared clonotypes between healthy human individuals. The assay was immunoSEQ multiplex PCR, and TCRdb's table has in-frame clones only and misses some. The data show hundreds of thousands of clones, with around 97% seen just once and about 0.057% held by the top ten. Sequences were obtained from naive CD4+ T cells sorted from blood. The receptors come from a woman in her twenties or thirties in good health. Each CDR3 is given with its conserved first and last residue. Each record gives: clone size, J gene, CDR3 length, D gene, V gene, CDR3 protein, CDR3 DNA. A D gene is named only where the DNA matches it firmly. For some rows the clone size is stated as once, few or many, or as a class when expanded; others skip it.

>.|TRBJ2-5|13|.|TRBV18
CASSRGEEETQYF
TGTGCCAGCTCACGAGGGGAAGAAGAGACCCAGTACTTC
>.|TRBJ2-1|13|TRBD1|TRBV2
CASHRDSVSEQFF
TGTGCCAGCCACCGGGACAGTGTTAGTGAGCAGTTCTTC
>.|TRBJ1-4|13|TRBD1|TRBV5-8
CASSLDRDSSLLF
TGTGCCAGCAGCTTGGATCGGGACAGTAGCCTTCTCTTT
>.|TRBJ1-1|12|.|TRBV28
CASRTSGTEAFF
TGTGCCAGCAGAACCTCAGGAACTGAAGCTTTCTTT
>once|TRBJ2-7|15|.|TRBV11-2
CASSLDNGSSYEQYF
TGTGCCAGCAGCTTAGATAACGGCAGCTCCTACGAGCAGTACTTC
>.|TRBJ2-7|12|TRBD2|TRBV7-9
CASRASGREQYF
TGTGCCAGCAGGGCTAGCGGGAGAGAGCAGTACTTC
>.|TRBJ2-6|18|TRBD2|TRBV6-1
CASSVRSGRVGGANVLTF
TGTGCCAGCAGTGTAAGGAGCGGGAGGGTAGGTGGGGCCAACGTCCTGACTTTC
>.|TRBJ2-1|15|TRBD2|TRBV9
CASSVEGVSGSTQFF
TGTGCCAGCAGCGTAGAGGGGGTTAGCGGGAGTACGCAGTTCTTC
>once|TRBJ2-5|14|.|TRBV7-2
CASSSTRQEETQYF
TGTGCCAGCAGCTCCACAAGACAGGAAGAGACCCAGTACTTC
>.|TRBJ2-1|14|.|TRBV6-6
CASSYDRINNEQFF
TGTGCCAGCAGTTACGACAGGATCAACAATGAGCAGTTCTTC
>.|TRBJ1-5|16|.|TRBV5-8
CASNQGWEGGNQPQHF
TGTGCCAGCAACCAGGGCTGGGAAGGGGGGAATCAGCCCCAGCATTTT
>once|TRBJ1-1|16|.|TRBV5-1
CASSLEGRSMNTEAFF
TGCGCCAGCAGCTTGGAGGGGCGTAGTATGAACACTGAAGCTTTCTTT
>.|TRBJ1-1|14|.|TRBV7-2
CASSLGRGPSEAFF
TGTGCCAGCAGCTTAGGCCGGGGTCCTAGTGAAGCTTTCTTT
>.|TRBJ2-1|15|TRBD2|TRBV18
CASSPNSGDYNEQFF
TGTGCCAGCTCACCTAATAGCGGGGACTACAATGAGCAGTTCTTC